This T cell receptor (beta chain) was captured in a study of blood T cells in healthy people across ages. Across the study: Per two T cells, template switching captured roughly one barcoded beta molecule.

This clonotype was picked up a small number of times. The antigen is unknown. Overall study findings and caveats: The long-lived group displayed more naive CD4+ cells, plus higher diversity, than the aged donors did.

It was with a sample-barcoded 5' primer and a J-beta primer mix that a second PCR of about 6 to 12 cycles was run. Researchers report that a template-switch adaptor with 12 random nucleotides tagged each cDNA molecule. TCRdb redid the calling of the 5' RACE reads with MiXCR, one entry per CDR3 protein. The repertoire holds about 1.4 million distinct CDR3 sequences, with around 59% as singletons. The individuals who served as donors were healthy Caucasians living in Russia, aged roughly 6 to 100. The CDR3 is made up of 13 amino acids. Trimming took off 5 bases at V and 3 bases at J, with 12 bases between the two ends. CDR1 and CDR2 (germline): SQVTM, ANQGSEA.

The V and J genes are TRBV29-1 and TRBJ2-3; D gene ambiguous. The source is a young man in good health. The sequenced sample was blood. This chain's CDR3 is CSVSSLLTDTQYF. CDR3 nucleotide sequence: TGCAGCGTTTCCTCCCTATTGACAGATACGCAGTATTTT.